These 6 T cell receptor beta chains came from one sample sequenced in a study of blood T cell repertoires in COVID-19. Measured with immunoSEQ multiplex PCR; TCRdb has only the in-frame clones, and not every one. This sample yields about 180,000 clones, of which more than 85% are seen a single time; approximately 2.9% belongs to the top ten. Sequencing used peripheral blood. These receptors were collected from a woman aged 30 to 39 with active or convalescent COVID-19.

This chain connects TRBV25-1 to TRBJ1-2, with D maybe TRBD1 (5 bases). Germline V CDR1 and CDR2: MGHDK, SYGVNS. Trimming shortened V by 1 base and J by 0 bases, and 12 bases separated the two germline ends. The CDR3 is 16 residues long. CDR3 in amino acids: CASSEFSTGPNYGYTF. DNA for the CDR3: TGTGCCAGCAGTGAATTTTCCACAGGACCTAACTATGGCTACACCTTC.

The V call is TRBV10-1, the J call TRBJ2-5; 9 nucleotides agree with TRBD1. Germline V gene sequence: CDR1 WNHNN, CDR2 SYGVQD (reference sequence). The junction had 8 bases not matched to a gene; V was cut back by 5 bases and J by 1 base. The CDR3 spans 16 residues. CDR3 residues: CASSQGQGLRQETQYF. DNA for the CDR3: TGCGCCAGCAGTCAAGGACAGGGGCTCCGCCAAGAGACCCAGTACTTC.

This sequence joins TRBV5-1 and TRBJ2-1; 7 bases fit TRBD2. The CDR3 is made up of 17 amino acids. With 2 bases clipped from V and 1 base from J, the junction kept 9 bases outside the gene matches. The V gene's germline CDR1 is SGHRS and CDR2 YFSETQ. The CDR3 loop reads CASSFKVSGQSYNEQFF. The CDR3 DNA reads as TGCGCCAGCAGCTTTAAGGTTAGCGGGCAGTCCTACAATGAGCAGTTCTTC.

The chain has TRBV2 and TRBJ1-1; no firm D call. The CDR3 extends over 14 amino acids. Germline CDR1 and CDR2: SNHLY and FYNNEI. The V gene lost 4 bases and the J gene lost 4 bases, with 13 bases spanning the gap. The CDR3 region has the DNA TGTGCCAGCAGTGGAACGTTACCGGGCACTGAAGCTTTCTTT. It yields the protein CASSGTLPGTEAFF.

V usage is TRBV7-2 and J usage is TRBJ1-2; D perhaps matches TRBD1 (6 bases). V lost 4 bases to trimming and J lost 4 bases, with 10 bases between them. The CDR3 runs to 13 residues. Germline V gene lookup returns CDR1 SGHTA and CDR2 FQGNSA. DNA of the CDR3: TGTGCCAGCAGCTCCGGACAGCTCTATGGCTACACCTTC. Its translation: CASSSGQLYGYTF.

This sequence joins TRBV28 and TRBJ1-1, with TRBD1 matching over 10 bases. The junction had 5 bases not matched to a gene; V was cut back by 6 bases and J by 4 bases. The CDR3 spans 14 residues. Germline V lookup: CDR1 MDHEN, CDR2 SYDVKM. CDR3 coding DNA: TGTGCCAGCAGACTCCGGGACAGGGGCACTGAAGCTTTCTTT. Protein product: CASRLRDRGTEAFF.